This T cell receptor (beta chain) appears in the sequencing data of a study of T cells after somatic rescue of genetic block. The ends were cut back, 5 bases at V and 7 bases at J, with 11 bases in the middle. CDR1 is SGHTA and CDR2 is FQGTGA in the germline V gene. The length of the CDR3 is 13 residues. The assay was immunoSEQ multiplex PCR, and TCRdb's table has in-frame clones only and misses some. There are 95,000 to 120,000 clones in the sample; approximately 90% occur only once, and 1.4% lies in the top ten. V usage is TRBV7-3 and J usage is TRBJ2-2, with TRBD2 as a possible D gene (6 bases). The specimen sequenced was peripheral blood mononuclear cells (PBMCs). The sequence was obtained from a woman aged 18-30 years. The CDR3 DNA follows: TGTGCCAGCAGCCCACAGGAGGGCGGGGAGCTGTTTTTT. Protein: CASSPQEGGELFF. The full variable domain, in which reference TRBV7-3 and TRBJ2-2 provide the parts outside the CDR3, is GAGVSQTPSNKVTEKGKYVELRCDPISGHTALYWYRQSLGQGPEFLIYFQGTGAADDSGLPNDRFFAVRPEGSVSTLKIQRTERGDSAVYLCASSPQEGGELFFGEGSRLTVL.